The 18 T cell receptor beta chains reported below all come from one sample, sequenced in a study of cytomegalovirus exposure and HLA in healthy donors. Using immunoSEQ multiplex PCR, the repertoire was profiled, and TCRdb retains in-frame clones only, with some absent. The sample contains more than 60,000 clones, about 97% of which appear only once. The sequenced sample was PBMCs. The source is a woman aged 18-30 years in good health and CMV-seropositive.

V gene TRBV10-3 combines with J gene TRBJ2-7; D may be TRBD2 (5 bases). V shed 4 bases and J shed 3 bases, with 13 bases lying between them. Germline V lookup: CDR1 ENHRY, CDR2 SYGVKD. The CDR3 totals 14 residues. The CDR3 reads CAISGTETSYEQYF. CDR3 DNA sequence: TGTGCCATCAGTGGAACCGAAACTAGCTACGAGCAGTACTTC.

The rearrangement uses TRBV11-2 and TRBJ2-7; a possible D gene is TRBD1 (6 bases). CDR1 SGHAT and CDR2 FQNNGV come from the germline V gene. The CDR3 covers 14 residues. V was pared by 3 bases and J by 3 bases, with 12 bases between. The CDR3 protein is CASSLGTGYYEQYF. CDR3 coding DNA: TGTGCCAGCAGCTTGGGAACAGGGTACTACGAGCAGTACTTC.

The CDR3 loop is CAWSVRGGLYNEQFF. DNA for the CDR3: TGTGCCTGGAGTGTAAGGGGAGGACTTTACAATGAGCAGTTCTTC. V usage is TRBV30 and J usage is TRBJ2-1; weak D call: TRBD2 (6 bases). This CDR3 has 15 residues. The germline V and J ends were trimmed by 0 bases and 4 bases, with 13 bases remaining between them. Germline V gives CDR1 GTSNPN, CDR2 SVGIG (reference sequence).

The chain links TRBV29-1 to TRBJ2-7, with 9 bases identical to TRBD1. The V and J ends lost 5 bases and 4 bases, in that order; junction bases with no gene match: 9. Germline V gene sequence: CDR1 SQVTM, CDR2 ANQGSEA. CDR3 length: 14 residues. CDR3 DNA: TGCAGCGTTTATGACACAGGGGGCGGGTACGAGCAGTACTTC. It is translated as CSVYDTGGGYEQYF.

A remark on this clone: Other DNA sequences in the same sample also yield this CDR3. This chain uses TRBV29-1 with TRBJ2-7, with D maybe TRBD2 (5 bases). Germline V gene lookup returns CDR1 SQVTM and CDR2 ANQGSEA. The CDR3 is 13 residues long. Trimming removed 3 bases at V and 5 bases at J, with 14 bases between. The CDR3 protein is CSVEWPGKDEQYF. The CDR3 coding sequence is TGCAGCGTTGAGTGGCCGGGAAAGGACGAGCAGTACTTC.

V usage is TRBV18 and J usage is TRBJ2-1, with unresolved D. This CDR3 is 15 amino acids long. V lost 4 bases, J lost 1 base, and 11 bases lay in between. Per the germline V gene, CDR1 is KGHSH and CDR2 is LQKENI. The DNA for the CDR3 is TGTGCCAGCTCACTCGGAGATTTATCCTACAATGAGCAGTTCTTC. It is translated as CASSLGDLSYNEQFF.

The V gene is TRBV25-1, the J gene TRBJ1-5, with 9 nucleotides matching TRBD1. CDR3 length: 13 residues. Losses at the gene ends were 10 bases for V and 7 bases for J; bases not matched to a gene: 8. Germline CDR1 and CDR2: MGHDK and SYGVNS. CDR3 in amino acids: CATTGGAGQPQHF. CDR3 DNA sequence: TGTGCCACCACAGGGGGCGCGGGACAGCCCCAGCATTTT.

In its sample, this clone was seen once. The chain links TRBV29-1 to TRBJ2-1; D might be TRBD2 (6 bases). Germline loops: CDR1 SQVTM, CDR2 ANQGSEA. The CDR3 is made up of 11 amino acids. The ends were cut back, 3 bases at V and 15 bases at J, with 15 bases in the middle. Here the CDR3 reads CSVEPAPGGFF. The CDR3 bases are TGCAGCGTTGAGCCCGCCCCCGGGGGGTTCTTC.

The chain recombines TRBV10-3 with TRBJ1-4; 8 bases match TRBD1. From germline, CDR1 is ENHRY and CDR2 SYGVKD. V was pared by 11 bases and J by 3 bases, with 5 bases of the junction left unmatched. This CDR3 has 13 amino acids. The CDR3 DNA sequence: TGTGCCGTCGCAGGGGGCCCTAATGAAAAACTGTTTTTT. Its translation: CAVAGGPNEKLFF.

The rearrangement joins TRBV6-5 to TRBJ2-5; 8 nucleotides match TRBD1. The CDR3 length is 12 residues. Trimming at V came to 7 bases and at J to 5 bases, leaving 3 bases not matched to a gene. Per germline, CDR1 MNHEY and CDR2 SVGAGI. The CDR3 nucleotides read TGTGCCAGCATGAGACAGGGGGAGACCCAGTACTTC. It specifies CASMRQGETQYF.

The gene calls are TRBV11-2 and TRBJ1-1, with 10 bases that match TRBD1. CDR1 and CDR2 (germline): SGHAT, FQNNGV. J gave up 4 bases and V 2 bases, and 13 bases lay outside the gene matches. This CDR3 is built from 18 residues. CDR3 residues: CASSLLWDRGRMATEAFF. The CDR3 DNA sequence: TGTGCCAGCAGCTTATTATGGGACAGGGGAAGGATGGCCACTGAAGCTTTCTTT.

The V and J genes are TRBV18 and TRBJ1-1, with TRBD1 identical over 7 bases. In germline, CDR1 is KGHSH, CDR2 LQKENI. The length of the CDR3 is 15 residues. V trimming: 4 bases; J trimming: 0 bases; junction bases outside the gene matches: 5. CDR3 in amino acids: CASSRGDRLNTEAFF. DNA of the CDR3: TGTGCCAGCTCACGAGGGGACAGATTGAACACTGAAGCTTTCTTT.

The CDR3 coding sequence is TGTGCCAGCAGCTTAGTAGGCAGGACAGATACGCAGTATTTT. The encoded protein is CASSLVGRTDTQYF. The chain has TRBV11-1 and TRBJ2-3; D is unclear. The CDR3 has 14 amino acids. V gave up 1 base and J gave up 3 bases, with 8 bases separating them. From germline, CDR1 is SGHAT and CDR2 FQDESV (reference sequence).

The chain carries TRBV6-6 and TRBJ2-7, with D perhaps TRBD1 (7 bases). Germline CDR1 and CDR2: MNHNY and SVGAGI (reference sequence). V lost 6 bases, J lost 4 bases, and 16 bases lay in between. The CDR3 loop spans 14 amino acids. CDR3 nucleotides: TGTGCCAGCAGCACGGGGGCAGGGGGTTACGAGCAGTACTTC. Protein: CASSTGAGGYEQYF.

V usage is TRBV6-1 and J usage is TRBJ2-3; TRBD1 aligns across 11 bases. The trim removed 7 bases at V and 3 bases at J, leaving 6 bases unmatched. Per the germline V gene, CDR1 is MNHNS and CDR2 is SASEGT. This CDR3 has 15 amino acids. The CDR3 DNA is TGTGCCAGCAAGCTGGGACAGGGGGGAACAGATACGCAGTATTTT. It specifies CASKLGQGGTDTQYF.

V is TRBV5-1 and J is TRBJ1-1; no definite D call. The CDR3 contains 13 residues. Trimming shortened V by 5 bases and J by 0 bases, and 8 bases separated the two germline ends. Germline loops: CDR1 SGHRS, CDR2 YFSETQ. The CDR3 DNA is TGCGCCAGCAGTCGTAGCATGAACACTGAAGCTTTCTTT. This sequence encodes CASSRSMNTEAFF.

V is TRBV19 and J is TRBJ2-7; TRBD2 matches 8 bases. The CDR3 is 13 residues long. Per the germline V gene, CDR1 is LNHDA and CDR2 is SQIVND (reference sequence). Unmatched junction bases numbered 3, after V lost 4 bases and J lost 4 bases. The CDR3 nucleotides read TGTGCCAGTAGTAGAACTAGCGGTTACGAGCAGTACTTC. Translation: CASSRTSGYEQYF. The full variable domain, in which reference TRBV19 and TRBJ2-7 provide the parts outside the CDR3, is DGGITQSPKYLFRKEGQNVTLSCEQNLNHDAMYWYRQDPGQGLRLIYYSQIVNDFQKGDIAEGYSVSREKKESFPLTVTSAQKNPTAFYLCASSRTSGYEQYFGPGTRLTVT.

The rearrangement joins TRBV19 to TRBJ2-6; D remains unclear. Germline V gives CDR1 LNHDA, CDR2 SQIVND (reference sequence). The CDR3 has 17 residues. Trimming removed 3 bases at V and 0 bases at J, with 12 bases between. CDR3 bases: TGTGCCAGTAGTATGTTGAGCGCCAGCTCTGGGGCCAACGTCCTGACTTTC. This translates into CASSMLSASSGANVLTF.